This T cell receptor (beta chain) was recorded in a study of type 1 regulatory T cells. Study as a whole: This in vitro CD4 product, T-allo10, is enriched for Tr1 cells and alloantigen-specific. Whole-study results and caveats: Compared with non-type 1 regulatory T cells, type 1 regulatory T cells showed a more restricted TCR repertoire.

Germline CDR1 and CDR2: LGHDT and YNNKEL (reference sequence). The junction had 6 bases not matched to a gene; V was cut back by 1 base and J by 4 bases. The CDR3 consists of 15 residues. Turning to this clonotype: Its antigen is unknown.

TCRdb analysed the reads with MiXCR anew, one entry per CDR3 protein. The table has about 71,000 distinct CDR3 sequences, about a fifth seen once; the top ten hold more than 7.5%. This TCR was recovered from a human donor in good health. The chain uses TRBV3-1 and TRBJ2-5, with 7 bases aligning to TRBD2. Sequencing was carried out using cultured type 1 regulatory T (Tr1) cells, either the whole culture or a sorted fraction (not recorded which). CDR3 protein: CASSQVRQRGETQYF. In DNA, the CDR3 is TGTGCCAGCAGCCAAGTCCGGCAGCGGGGAGAGACCCAGTACTTC.